This TCR beta chain is from a study of molecular identifiers for immune sequencing clone quantification. This CDR3 has 15 residues. Per germline, CDR1 LGHNA and CDR2 YSLEER. V was trimmed by 0 bases and J by 1 base, leaving 10 bases between them. Ten or more counts support this clonotype. Its antigen is unknown. General study points: Single-cell amounts of spiked Jurkat TCR RNA were reportedly detectable among over 750,000 naive cells. Over 97% of effector molecules, but under 1% in naive cells, were held by clones with more than 20 RNA copies.

The use of previously described methods and listed TCR primers produced the bulk TCR libraries. TCRdb reprocessed the PCR reads via MiXCR and lists one record per CDR3 protein. This table holds some 590,000 distinct CDR3 sequences, less than 30% found once. Sorted cell numbers of roughly 19,000 to 1,000,000, with 10%, 30% or 50% RNA, served as input for naive CD8 libraries. This TCR was sampled from a human donor in good health. Some libraries in this study had Jurkat cell RNA spiked in. V and J are TRBV4-3 and TRBJ2-7; D gene uncertain. The sample comprised naive CD8+ T cells from blood, with Jurkat cell RNA spiked in. Indicated subset: FACS-sorted CD8+CD4-CCR7+CD45RA+ naive T cells. The CDR3 nucleotides are TGCGCCAGCAGCCAAGATCGGTCGCGGTCCTACGAGCAGTACTTC. Its translation: CASSQDRSRSYEQYF.